The rows below give T cell receptor beta chains drawn from one sample of a study of vaccination and CD4 T cells after COVID-19. Using its own MiXCR run on the PCR reads, TCRdb lists one record per CDR3 protein. This table holds about 19,000 distinct CDR3 sequences, about two fifths found once. Antigens for these TCRs are unknown. The specimen sequenced was cultured CD4+ T cells from blood. These receptors originate from a human donor with COVID-19. Each CDR3 is given with its conserved first and last residue. D genes are given only for firm matches. For some rows the clone size is stated as once, few or many, or as a class when expanded; others skip it.

j_call | clone_size | v_call | d_call | cdr3_aa | cdr3_nt
TRBJ2-5 | - | TRBV12-3/TRBV12-4 | TRBD2 | CASRIAGVRETQYF | TGTGCCAGCAGAATAGCGGGAGTACGAGAGACCCAGTACTTC
TRBJ2-3 | once | TRBV11-3 | TRBD2 | CASSLVSASGNPSTDTQYF | TGTGCCAGCAGCTTAGTTTCCGCTAGCGGGAACCCTAGCACAGATACGCAGTATTTT
TRBJ2-7 | few | TRBV19 | TRBD1 | CASTRGQGPYEQYF | TGTGCCAGTACCCGCGGACAGGGTCCCTACGAGCAGTACTTC
TRBJ2-5 | - | TRBV12-3/TRBV12-4 | - | CASSSSGETQYF | -
TRBJ2-3 | - | TRBV20-1 | TRBD2 | CSASFQRGGGTADTQYF | TGCAGTGCTAGCTTCCAGCGGGGGGGCGGTACGGCAGATACGCAGTATTTT
TRBJ1-5 | - | TRBV6-1 | TRBD1 | CASRPGKDRGARANQPQHF | TGTGCCAGCAGACCCGGCAAGGACAGGGGGGCCCGCGCTAATCAGCCCCAGCATTTT
TRBJ1-2 | medium-sized | TRBV20-1 | - | CSATANGYGYTF | TGCAGTGCTACCGCAAACGGGTATGGCTACACCTTC
TRBJ1-5 | few | TRBV6-4 | - | CASSEGGVSNQPQHF | TGTGCCAGCAGTGAAGGTGGAGTTAGCAATCAGCCCCAGCATTTT
TRBJ2-2 | few | TRBV20-1 | TRBD2 | CSARNPGGTGELFF | TGCAGTGCTAGGAACCCGGGGGGCACCGGGGAGCTGTTTTTT
TRBJ1-3 | - | TRBV6-5 | - | CASSLLSGNTIYF | TGTGCCAGCAGTCTACTCTCTGGAAACACCATATATTTT
TRBJ1-4 | - | TRBV19 | - | CASSTATGSNEKLFF | TGTGCCAGTAGTACGGCGACAGGATCTAATGAAAAACTGTTTTTT
TRBJ2-7 | few | TRBV7-8 | - | CASSLRDRTYEQYF | TGTGCCAGCAGCTTACGCGACAGGACCTACGAGCAGTACTTC
TRBJ2-2 | - | TRBV4-1 | - | CASSQVWSGELFF | TGCGCCAGCAGCCAAGTTTGGTCCGGGGAGCTGTTTTTT
TRBJ1-1 | medium-sized | TRBV7-8 | TRBD1 | CASRHRGGRDTEAFF | TGTGCCAGCAGACACAGGGGGGGCAGGGACACTGAAGCTTTCTTT
TRBJ2-3 | - | TRBV5-4 | TRBD1 | CASSGGQARSGTDTQYF | TGTGCCAGCTCGGGTGGACAGGCTCGATCAGGCACAGATACGCAGTATTTT